Listed here is a single T cell receptor beta chain. These data belong to a study of blood T cells in healthy people across ages. Study-level background: Per every two T cells, about one barcoded beta molecule was captured by template switching.

A second PCR, run for roughly 6 to 11 cycles, used a sample-barcoded 5' primer plus a J-beta primer mix. TCRdb reprocessed the 5' RACE reads via MiXCR and lists one record per CDR3 protein. The repertoire includes around 800,000 distinct CDR3 sequences, around half of them detected once, and 41% sits in the top ten. The source of this sequence is a man aged 80 or over in good health. Sequenced: blood.

The CDR3 DNA follows: TGTGCCAGCAGCGTAGGAGGGGTTGGGGAGATCGGGGTAAATGAGCAGTTCTTC. Translating gives CASSVGGVGEIGVNEQFF. The J gene is TRBJ2-1, the V gene TRBV9; D may correspond to TRBD1 or TRBD2 (5 bases each). The V gene lost 0 bases and the J gene lost 7 bases, with 23 bases spanning the gap. Germline CDR1 reads SGDLS; CDR2 reads YYNGEE. The CDR3 totals 18 residues.